This T cell receptor beta chain was retrieved from a study of OX40 agonist ivuxolimab in advanced cancers. Study at large: Three patients, one with hepatocellular carcinoma and two with cutaneous melanoma, responded partially.

Trimming took 0 bases from V and 0 from J, leaving 9 bases between them. The CDR3 extends over 15 amino acids. Germline V CDR1 and CDR2: SGHVT, SQSDAQ. General study findings and limits: The expanded peripheral T cells' antigen specificity was not determined. The study found among the lowest clonal expansion in partial responders at 0.1-3.0 mg/kg.

For this clone: Its matching antigen is unknown.

Assay used: immunoSEQ multiplex PCR; TCRdb lists only in-frame clones, some missing. The sample lists around 72,000 clones; about 85% were seen once. The sequence was collected from an adult with an advanced solid tumor such as melanoma, head and neck, liver or kidney cancer. The chain joins TRBV7-4 to TRBJ2-7; D not certain. Sequences were derived from CD4+ or CD8+ T cells sorted from blood, sampled in a trial of the OX40 agonist ivuxolimab. In nucleotides, the CDR3 is TGTGCCAGCAGCTTAGCTACTCGGCCCTCCTACGAGCAGTACTTC. Residues: CASSLATRPSYEQYF. The variable domain in full, completed from reference TRBV7-4 and TRBJ2-7, reads GAGVSQSPRYKVAKRGRDVALRCDSISGHVTLYWYRQTLGQGSEVLTYSQSDAQRDKSGRPSGRFSAERPERSVSTLKIQRTEQGDSAVYLCASSLATRPSYEQYFGPGTRLTVT.